The next 29 T cell receptor beta chains were all read from a single sample in a study of cytomegalovirus exposure and HLA in healthy donors. A multiplex PCR was run with 60 Vbeta primers and 13 Jbeta primers. Using immunoSEQ multiplex PCR, the repertoire was profiled, and TCRdb retains in-frame clones only, with some absent. Reported are tens of thousands of clones; the ten largest clones contain roughly 3.5%. The specimen was PBMCs. These receptors came from a man aged 40-49 years in good health and CMV-seronegative.

V and J are TRBV4-2 and TRBJ1-5; the D is unclear. The V end was cut by 0 bases, the J end by 2 bases, with 11 bases between. The CDR3 is 16 residues long. CDR1 is LGHNA, CDR2 YNFKEQ, per germline. CDR3 DNA sequence: TGTGCCAGCAGCCAAGAACGGGTAGTCGGCAATCAGCCCCAGCATTTT. Residues: CASSQERVVGNQPQHF.

The genes are TRBV5-1 and TRBJ2-7; 8 bases agree with TRBD2. The trim removed 4 bases at V and 7 bases at J, leaving 10 bases unmatched. CDR1 is SGHRS and CDR2 is YFSETQ in the germline V gene. This CDR3 is 14 amino acids long. The CDR3 sequence: CASSLTGGPREQYF. CDR3 in DNA: TGCGCCAGCAGCCTTACGGGAGGGCCTCGAGAGCAGTACTTC.

The chain couples TRBV18 to TRBJ1-1; no clear D. This CDR3 is built from 13 residues. CDR1 is KGHSH, CDR2 LQKENI, per germline. Trimming shortened V by 6 bases and J by 1 base, and 9 bases separated the two germline ends. CDR3 sequence (DNA): TGTGCCAGCTCGACGGGAGAGAACACTGAAGCTTTCTTT. Translating it yields CASSTGENTEAFF. Full variable domain (outside the CDR3, taken from reference TRBV18 and TRBJ1-1): NAGVMQNPRHLVRRRGQEARLRCSPMKGHSHVYWYRQLPEEGLKFMVYLQKENIIDESGMPKERFSAEFPKEGPSILRIQQVVRGDSAAYFCASSTGENTEAFFGQGTRLTVV.

The gene calls are TRBV4-1 and TRBJ1-5; tentative D call: TRBD1 (6 bases). Looked up from germline, CDR1 is MGHRA and CDR2 is YSYEKL. The CDR3 sequence is 15 residues long. Deletions cut 0 bases from V and 2 bases from J, with 8 bases between. The CDR3 DNA sequence: TGCGCCAGCAGCCAAGAACAGGGTGGCAATCAGCCCCAGCATTTT. It yields the protein CASSQEQGGNQPQHF.

Judged by frequency, this clone is medium-sized. V gene TRBV4-2 combines with J gene TRBJ2-6; a possible D gene is TRBD1 (6 bases). Trimming took off 0 bases at V and 3 bases at J, with 9 bases between the two ends. This CDR3 contains 16 residues. Germline assignment: CDR1 LGHNA and CDR2 YNFKEQ. The CDR3 DNA reads as TGTGCCAGCAGCCAAGATGAGGGGGTTGGGGCCAACGTCCTGACTTTC. This sequence encodes CASSQDEGVGANVLTF.

The chain has TRBV20-1 and TRBJ2-1; 9 bases match TRBD2. Germline lookup yields CDR1 DFQATT and CDR2 SNEGSKA (reference sequence). Losses at the gene ends were 6 bases for V and 11 bases for J; bases not matched to a gene: 5. This CDR3 is 11 amino acids long. Here the CDR3 reads CSALTSGQQFF. In DNA form, the CDR3 reads TGCAGTGCCCTGACTAGCGGCCAGCAGTTCTTC.

This chain joins TRBV7-2 and TRBJ2-3; D possibly corresponds to TRBD2 (5 bases). The V and J ends lost 3 bases and 2 bases respectively, with 6 bases between them. This CDR3 is built from 13 residues. Germline V gene sequence: CDR1 SGHTA, CDR2 FQGNSA. The CDR3 nucleotides read TGTGCCAGCAGCTTCGGGAACACAGATACGCAGTATTTT. This encodes CASSFGNTDTQYF.

CDR3 residues: CASSLDRGVHQPQHF. For the CDR3, the DNA is TGTGCCAGCAGCTTAGACAGGGGGGTCCATCAGCCCCAGCATTTT. The chain recombines TRBV7-8 with TRBJ1-5; TRBD1 agrees at 8 bases. Germline values: CDR1 SGHVS, CDR2 FQNEAQ. This CDR3 is built from 15 residues. Germline trimming cut 1 base from V and 5 bases from J; bases unmatched to any gene: 4.

The chain joins TRBV7-9 to TRBJ2-2, with D hard to call. The V gene lost 2 bases and the J gene lost 6 bases, with 16 bases spanning the gap. The germline CDR1 and CDR2 sequences are SEHNR and FQNEAQ (reference sequence). The CDR3 is 16 residues long. This CDR3 reads CASSLRLPSPAGELFF. For the CDR3, the DNA is TGTGCCAGCAGCTTACGTCTCCCCTCCCCCGCCGGGGAGCTGTTTTTT.

The J gene is TRBJ2-7, the V gene TRBV5-1; D is possibly TRBD1 (5 bases). This CDR3 comprises 15 residues. Trimming left V 0 bases short and J 2 bases short, with 12 bases between. CDR1 is SGHRS and CDR2 is YFSETQ in the germline V gene. CDR3 protein: CASSLAYQGPYEQYF. The CDR3 nucleotides are TGCGCCAGCAGCTTGGCCTACCAGGGTCCCTACGAGCAGTACTTC.

The chain combines TRBV28 with TRBJ1-1, with D perhaps matching TRBD1 (6 bases). From germline, CDR1 is MDHEN and CDR2 SYDVKM. Trimming left V 3 bases short and J 7 bases short, with 18 bases between. CDR3 size: 15 residues. The DNA for the CDR3 is TGTGCCAGCAGTTTGGGTTCGATGGGGGCACTTGAAGCTTTCTTT. It is translated as CASSLGSMGALEAFF.

The chain links TRBV28 to TRBJ2-1; TRBD2 is a possible D gene (5 bases). The germline V and J ends were trimmed by 2 bases and 4 bases, with 15 bases remaining between them. The CDR3 spans 16 residues. The V gene's germline CDR1 is MDHEN and CDR2 SYDVKM. The CDR3 DNA sequence: TGTGCCAGCAGTTTAGCCCCCGAGCGGCCTTACAATGAGCAGTTCTTC. This sequence encodes CASSLAPERPYNEQFF.

This chain uses TRBV5-1 with TRBJ2-3, with D perhaps TRBD2 (7 bases). V gave up 3 bases and J gave up 3 bases, with 29 bases separating them. The CDR3 runs to 20 residues. Germline V CDR1 and CDR2: SGHRS, YFSETQ. In DNA form, the CDR3 reads TGCGCCAGCAGCTCTAACCTAGCGGTTCATTACAAGGGGGGGACAGATACGCAGTATTTT. Encoded protein: CASSSNLAVHYKGGTDTQYF.

Comments on this clone: One end of the junction is discordant with germline, which a read error may explain. CDR3 in amino acids: CASSLTTDKQYF. CDR3 in DNA: TGTGCCAGCAGCCTTACCACAGATAAGCAGTATTTT. This chain connects TRBV4-2 to TRBJ2-3, with unresolved D. Germline values: CDR1 LGHNA, CDR2 YNFKEQ. This CDR3 is 12 amino acids long.

The chain employs TRBV28 and TRBJ2-7, with 15 bases fitting TRBD2. CDR1 is MDHEN and CDR2 is SYDVKM in the germline V gene. This CDR3 has 17 residues. J gave up 2 bases and V 10 bases, and 12 bases lay outside the gene matches. The CDR3 DNA follows: TGTGCCACCGCCGGACTAGCGGGAGGGAGAGAAACCTACGAGCAGTACTTC. Amino acids: CATAGLAGGRETYEQYF.

The chain couples TRBV4-2 to TRBJ1-5; 7 bases line up with TRBD1. V lost 1 base and J lost 2; bases outside the gene matches: 2. There are 15 residues in the CDR3. Per the germline V gene, CDR1 is LGHNA and CDR2 is YNFKEQ. CDR3 DNA sequence: TGTGCCAGCAGCCAAGGAACAGGGGGCAATCAGCCCCAGCATTTT. It codes for CASSQGTGGNQPQHF.

J is TRBJ2-5 and V is TRBV7-2; 10 positions match TRBD2. Germline V gene data show CDR1 as SGHTA and CDR2 as FQGNSA. CDR3 size: 14 residues. V dropped 8 bases and J dropped 4; count of bases not matched to a gene: 7. The chain's CDR3 is CASHSSGSGETQYF. DNA for the CDR3: TGTGCCAGCCACTCTAGCGGGAGTGGAGAGACCCAGTACTTC.

The chain couples TRBV5-1 to TRBJ2-7; 11 bases agree with TRBD2. The CDR3 spans 15 residues. Losses at the gene ends were 2 bases for V and 3 bases for J; bases not matched to a gene: 4. Per germline, CDR1 SGHRS and CDR2 YFSETQ. The CDR3 nucleotides read TGCGCCAGCAGCTTTTCGGGGACTAGCGGCTACGAGCAGTACTTC. Residues: CASSFSGTSGYEQYF.

V and J are TRBV11-3 and TRBJ2-7, with D maybe TRBD2 (5 bases). Per the germline V gene, CDR1 is SGHNT and CDR2 is YENEEA. V dropped 2 bases and J dropped 6 bases, with 23 bases sitting between them. CDR3 length equals 17 residues. The CDR3 sequence: CASSLSSPQLVPSEQYF. DNA of the CDR3: TGTGCCAGCAGCTTAAGTTCCCCCCAACTAGTGCCTAGCGAGCAGTACTTC.

This chain uses TRBV9 with TRBJ2-6, with a possible D match to TRBD1 (7 bases). CDR1 and CDR2 (germline): SGDLS, YYNGEE. This CDR3 contains 16 residues. V shed 4 bases and J shed 0 bases, with 11 bases lying between them. This CDR3 is CASSPGDSSGANVLTF. The CDR3 coding sequence is TGTGCCAGCAGCCCGGGGGACAGCTCTGGGGCCAACGTCCTGACTTTC. Looking up the rest from reference TRBV9 and TRBJ2-6 gives the full variable domain: DSGVTQTPKHLITATGQRVTLRCSPRSGDLSVYWYQQSLDQGLQFLIQYYNGEERAKGNILERFSAQQFPDLHSELNLSSLELGDSALYFCASSPGDSSGANVLTFGAGSRLTVL.

The chain links TRBV5-1 to TRBJ2-6; 8 bases match TRBD1. Germline V gives CDR1 SGHRS, CDR2 YFSETQ. The J segment lost 0 bases and the V segment lost 3 bases, leaving 8 bases of the junction unmatched. This CDR3 has 18 residues. CDR3 protein: CASSSDAGGLSGANVLTF. CDR3 nucleotides: TGCGCCAGCAGCTCCGACGCAGGGGGCCTCTCTGGGGCCAACGTCCTGACTTTC.

The chain is built from TRBV30 and TRBJ2-7; 10 positions match TRBD2. Trimming at V came to 3 bases and at J to 0 bases, leaving 8 bases not matched to a gene. This CDR3 spans 16 amino acids. The germline V gene has CDR1 GTSNPN and CDR2 SVGIG (reference sequence). The CDR3: CAWREPSGRASYEQYF. The CDR3 DNA reads TGTGCCTGGAGGGAACCCAGCGGGAGGGCCTCCTACGAGCAGTACTTC.

As regards this clone: An end of the junction does not agree with germline; a read error may underlie this. The chain links TRBV29-1 to TRBJ1-3; D remains ambiguous. Germline V CDR1 and CDR2: SQVTM, ANQGSEA. The CDR3 consists of 17 residues. CDR3 nucleotides: TGCAGCGTTGAAGATCTTCGAGACGGAGACTCTGGAAACAACATATATTTT. Residues: CSVEDLRDGDSGNNIYF.

The chain joins TRBV18 to TRBJ2-7; no clear D. V was cut by 0 bases and J by 2 bases, with 17 bases left in between. This CDR3 is built from 17 residues. Germline CDR1 and CDR2: KGHSH and LQKENI. CDR3 sequence: CASSPPSVGPNTYEQYF. In DNA form, the CDR3 reads TGTGCCAGCTCACCACCATCTGTTGGGCCGAACACCTACGAGCAGTACTTC.

A remark on this clone: The germline gene is not matched at one end of the junction; a read error may be the cause. CDR3 nucleotide sequence: TGTGCCAGCAGCGCTTTAGGGGGTCAACTCTTC. It codes for CASSALGGQLF. The rearrangement links TRBV11-1 to TRBJ2-1; a weak D match, TRBD1 (6 bases). The germline CDR1 and CDR2 sequences are SGHAT and FQDESV (reference sequence). The CDR3 runs to 11 residues.

This clone ranks as large in terms of frequency. V and J are TRBV30 and TRBJ1-2, with 9 bases aligning to TRBD1. This CDR3 has 12 residues. Germline V gene data show CDR1 as GTSNPN and CDR2 as SVGIG (reference sequence). The V segment lost 5 bases and the J segment 11 bases; nucleotides outside the gene matches: 9. The CDR3 DNA reads TGTGCCTGGGCCCGGGACAGGGTGGGGTACACCTTC. It translates to CAWARDRVGYTF.

DNA for the CDR3: TGTGCCTGGAACGGGGACAGGGAGTACGAGCAGTACTTC. This codes for CAWNGDREYEQYF. The chain recombines TRBV30 with TRBJ2-7; 9 bases fit TRBD1. V gave up 4 bases and J gave up 4 bases; unmatched junction bases: 5. The CDR3 is 13 residues long. CDR1 and CDR2 from the germline V gene are GTSNPN and SVGIG (reference sequence). Full variable domain (rest looked up from reference TRBV30 and TRBJ2-7): SQTIHQWPATLVQPVGSPLSLECTVEGTSNPNLYWYRQAAGRGLQLLFYSVGIGQISSEVPQNLSASRPQDRQFILSSKKLLLSDSGFYLCAWNGDREYEQYFGPGTRLTVT.

V usage is TRBV14 and J usage is TRBJ2-1, with D tentatively TRBD2 (5 bases). V was cut by 5 bases and J by 2 bases, with 10 bases left in between. This CDR3 has 14 residues. Germline V lookup: CDR1 SGHDN, CDR2 FVKESK. CDR3 in DNA: TGTGCCAGCAGCGGGAGCAGCGCCTACAATGAGCAGTTCTTC. The encoded protein is CASSGSSAYNEQFF.

V usage is TRBV5-1 and J usage is TRBJ2-3, with 11 positions matching TRBD2. Per the germline V gene, CDR1 is SGHRS and CDR2 is YFSETQ. The CDR3 extends over 15 amino acids. V lost 4 bases to trimming and J lost 4 bases; unmatched junction nucleotides: 5. In nucleotides, the CDR3 is TGCGCCAGCAGCGATAGCGGGAGGGCCTCAGATACGCAGTATTTT. The encoded protein is CASSDSGRASDTQYF.